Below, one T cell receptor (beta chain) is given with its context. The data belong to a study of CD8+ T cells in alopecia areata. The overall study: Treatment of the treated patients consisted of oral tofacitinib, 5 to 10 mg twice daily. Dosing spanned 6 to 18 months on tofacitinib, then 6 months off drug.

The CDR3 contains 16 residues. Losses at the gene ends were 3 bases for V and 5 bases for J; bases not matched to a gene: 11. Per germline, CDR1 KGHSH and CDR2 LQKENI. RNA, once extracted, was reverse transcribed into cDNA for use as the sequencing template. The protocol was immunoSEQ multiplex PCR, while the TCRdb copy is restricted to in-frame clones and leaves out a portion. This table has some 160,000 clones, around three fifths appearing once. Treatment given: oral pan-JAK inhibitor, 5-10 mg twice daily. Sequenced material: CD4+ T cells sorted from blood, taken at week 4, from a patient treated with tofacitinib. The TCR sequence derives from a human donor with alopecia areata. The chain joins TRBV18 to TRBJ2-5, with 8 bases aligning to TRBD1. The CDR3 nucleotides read TGTGCCAGCTCACCGGACAGGGTTGGGCTGTCGGAGACCCAGTACTTC. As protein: CASSPDRVGLSETQYF.